Shown below are 13 T cell receptor beta chains from a single sample sequenced in a study of shared clonotypes between healthy human individuals. The method was immunoSEQ multiplex PCR; TCRdb's version includes in-frame clones alone and lacks a portion of them. The repertoire holds roughly 2 million clones, with 95% as singletons. The sequenced sample was naive CD4+ T cells sorted from blood. The sample's subset: CD45RA+ positively selected. Receptors were obtained from a man younger than 30 in good health.

This chain uses TRBV18 with TRBJ2-7; TRBD1 matches at 12 bases. CDR3 length: 15 amino acids. Germline CDR1 KGHSH, CDR2 LQKENI. The V segment lost 4 bases and the J segment 6 bases; nucleotides outside the gene matches: 7. For the CDR3, the DNA is TGTGCCAGCTCACAGCTGGGACAGGGGGCGTCCGAGCAGTACTTC. It encodes CASSQLGQGASEQYF.

The gene calls are TRBV5-1 and TRBJ2-3; 10 bases fit TRBD1. The CDR3 extends over 16 amino acids. Trimming at V came to 4 bases and at J to 2 bases, leaving 7 bases not matched to a gene. Per germline, CDR1 SGHRS and CDR2 YFSETQ. In DNA, the CDR3 is TGCGCCAGCAGCCTGGGACAGGGGAAATTCACAGATACGCAGTATTTT. The encoded protein is CASSLGQGKFTDTQYF.

The V and J genes are TRBV18 and TRBJ2-3; D gene ambiguous. Per the germline V gene, CDR1 is KGHSH and CDR2 is LQKENI. This CDR3 comprises 17 residues. V dropped 3 bases and J dropped 2 bases, with 18 bases sitting between them. CDR3 in amino acids: CASSPNELTLSTDTQYF. The CDR3 DNA follows: TGTGCCAGCTCACCCAATGAACTGACCCTTTCCACAGATACGCAGTATTTT.

The J gene is TRBJ2-1, the V gene TRBV5-4; 10 nucleotides align to TRBD1. The CDR3 is 16 amino acids. After removal of 0 bases from V and 6 bases from J, the junction contained 6 bases not matched to a gene. In germline, CDR1 is SGHNT, CDR2 YYREEE (reference sequence). Here the CDR3 reads CASSLAPGQGGNEQFF. CDR3 sequence (DNA): TGTGCCAGCAGCTTGGCCCCCGGACAGGGGGGCAATGAGCAGTTCTTC.

A remark on this clone: This same CDR3 is encoded by further DNA sequences in the sample. V is TRBV7-9 and J is TRBJ1-1; weak D call: TRBD1 (5 bases). The CDR3 consists of 13 residues. Trimming pared 6 bases from V and 1 base from J, leaving 9 bases between. Per the germline V gene, CDR1 is SEHNR and CDR2 is FQNEAQ (reference sequence). CDR3: CASRGTGNTEAFF. CDR3 coding DNA: TGTGCCAGCAGAGGGACGGGGAACACTGAAGCTTTCTTT. Using reference TRBV7-9 and TRBJ1-1 for the parts outside the CDR3, the full variable domain is DTGVSQNPRHKITKRGQNVTFRCDPISEHNRLYWYRQTLGQGPEFLTYFQNEAQLEKSRLLSDRFSAERPKGSFSTLEIQRTEQGDSAMYLCASRGTGNTEAFFGQGTRLTVV.

Note on this clone: Other DNA sequences of this sample code for an identical CDR3. CDR3 sequence: CASSYPADTQYF. Here the CDR3 DNA reads TGCGCCAGCAGCTACCCTGCGGATACGCAGTATTTT. This chain uses TRBV5-1 with TRBJ2-3, with no clear D. Germline values: CDR1 SGHRS, CDR2 YFSETQ. The CDR3 sequence is 12 residues long. V lost 3 bases and J 6 bases, leaving 8 bases between the germline ends.

The V and J genes are TRBV10-3 and TRBJ1-2; D is unclear. The CDR3 has 13 residues. CDR1 is ENHRY and CDR2 is SYGVKD in the germline V gene. V shed 3 bases and J shed 8 bases, with 13 bases lying between them. The CDR3 region is CAISDNIQKGYTF. CDR3 nucleotide sequence: TGTGCCATCAGTGACAATATCCAGAAAGGCTACACCTTC.

This clone is a singleton in its sample. This rearrangement joins TRBV11-2 to TRBJ1-4, with TRBD1 as a possible D gene (5 bases). Trimming left V 1 base short and J 7 bases short, with 19 bases between. The CDR3 covers 17 residues. The germline CDR1 and CDR2 sequences are SGHAT and FQNNGV. This CDR3 reads CASSLGGLGVEGEKLFF. The CDR3 bases are TGTGCCAGCAGCTTAGGAGGGTTAGGGGTGGAAGGTGAAAAACTGTTTTTT.

The rearrangement links TRBV6-5 to TRBJ2-1, with TRBD1 as a possible D gene (6 bases). The germline V gene encodes CDR1 MNHEY and CDR2 SVGAGI. This CDR3 is 13 amino acids long. V shed 7 bases and J shed 6 bases, with 13 bases lying between them. The CDR3 spells CASTAGAGNEQFF. Here the CDR3 DNA reads TGTGCCAGCACGGCAGGGGCGGGCAATGAGCAGTTCTTC.

CDR3 sequence (DNA): TGTGCCAGTAGGACCGGGACAGGGGTCCAGCCCCAGCATTTT. It translates to CASRTGTGVQPQHF. The J gene is TRBJ1-5, the V gene TRBV19; 10 bases align to TRBD1. The CDR3 contains 14 residues. Trimming removed 6 bases from V and 7 bases from J; junction bases left unmatched: 6. The germline V gene has CDR1 LNHDA and CDR2 SQIVND (reference sequence). Supplemented by reference TRBV19 and TRBJ1-5, the full variable domain reads DGGITQSPKYLFRKEGQNVTLSCEQNLNHDAMYWYRQDPGQGLRLIYYSQIVNDFQKGDIAEGYSVSREKKESFPLTVTSAQKNPTAFYLCASRTGTGVQPQHFGDGTRLSIL.

V and J are TRBV14 and TRBJ2-1; D remains unclear. V gave up 4 bases and J gave up 6 bases, with 16 bases separating them. CDR1 is SGHDN and CDR2 is FVKESK in the germline V gene. CDR3 size: 15 residues. CDR3 bases: TGTGCCAGCAGCCGGGCCGCGGTTGCACTCAATGAGCAGTTCTTC. Protein product: CASSRAAVALNEQFF. The whole variable domain, filled in from reference TRBV14 and TRBJ2-1, reads EAGVTQFPSHSVIEKGQTVTLRCDPISGHDNLYWYRRVMGKEIKFLLHFVKESKQDESGMPNNRFLAERTGGTYSTLKVQPAELEDSGVYFCASSRAAVALNEQFFGPGTRLTVL.

This chain uses TRBV29-1 with TRBJ1-2; perhaps TRBD1 as D (5 bases). Germline lookup yields CDR1 SQVTM and CDR2 ANQGSEA. The CDR3 consists of 14 residues. V lost 4 bases to trimming and J lost 4 bases, with 16 bases between them. The CDR3, as DNA: TGCAGCGTTGGGCCCCCTTGGGGACTCTATGGCTACACCTTC. This gives the protein CSVGPPWGLYGYTF.

This clone was seen just once. V is TRBV6-1 and J is TRBJ2-7; possibly TRBD1 or TRBD2 for D (5 bases each). CDR1 is MNHNS and CDR2 is SASEGT in the germline V gene. Trimming removed 4 bases at V and 4 bases at J, with 11 bases between. This CDR3 is 13 amino acids long. CDR3 loop: CASSVLGAYEQYF. CDR3 DNA: TGTGCCAGCAGTGTACTAGGGGCTTACGAGCAGTACTTC.